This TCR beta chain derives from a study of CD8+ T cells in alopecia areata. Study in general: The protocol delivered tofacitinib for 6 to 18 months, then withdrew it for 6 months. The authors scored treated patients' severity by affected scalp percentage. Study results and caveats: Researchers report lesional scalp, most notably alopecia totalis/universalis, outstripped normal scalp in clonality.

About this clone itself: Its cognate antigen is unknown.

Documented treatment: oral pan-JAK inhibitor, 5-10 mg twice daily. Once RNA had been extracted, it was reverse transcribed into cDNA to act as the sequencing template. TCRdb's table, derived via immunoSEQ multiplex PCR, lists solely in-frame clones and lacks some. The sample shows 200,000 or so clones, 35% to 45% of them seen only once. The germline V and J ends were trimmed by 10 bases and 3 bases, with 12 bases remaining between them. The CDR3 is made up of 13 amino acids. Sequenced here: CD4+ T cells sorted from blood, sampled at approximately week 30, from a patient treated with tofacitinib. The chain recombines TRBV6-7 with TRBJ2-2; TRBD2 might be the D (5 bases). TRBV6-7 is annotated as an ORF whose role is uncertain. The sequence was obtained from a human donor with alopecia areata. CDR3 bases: TGTGCCATAACGGACTTCCACACCGGGGAGCTGTTTTTT. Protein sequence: CAITDFHTGELFF.